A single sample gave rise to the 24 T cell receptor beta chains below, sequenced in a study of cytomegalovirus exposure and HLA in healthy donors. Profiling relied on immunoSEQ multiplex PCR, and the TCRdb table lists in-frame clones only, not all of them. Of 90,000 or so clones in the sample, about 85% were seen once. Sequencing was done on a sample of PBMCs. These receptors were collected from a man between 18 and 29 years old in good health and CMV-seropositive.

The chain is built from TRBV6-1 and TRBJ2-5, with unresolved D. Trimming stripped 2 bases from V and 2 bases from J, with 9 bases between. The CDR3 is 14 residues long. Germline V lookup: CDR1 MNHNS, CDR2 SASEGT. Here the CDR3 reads CASSESQFQETQYF. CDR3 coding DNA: TGTGCCAGCAGTGAATCCCAGTTTCAAGAGACCCAGTACTTC.

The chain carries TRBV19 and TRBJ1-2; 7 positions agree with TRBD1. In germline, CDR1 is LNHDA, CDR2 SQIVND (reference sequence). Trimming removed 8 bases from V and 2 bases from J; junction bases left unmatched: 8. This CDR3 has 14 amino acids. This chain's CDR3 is CASQKLDRNYGYTF. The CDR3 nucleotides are TGTGCCAGTCAGAAATTGGACAGGAACTATGGCTACACCTTC.

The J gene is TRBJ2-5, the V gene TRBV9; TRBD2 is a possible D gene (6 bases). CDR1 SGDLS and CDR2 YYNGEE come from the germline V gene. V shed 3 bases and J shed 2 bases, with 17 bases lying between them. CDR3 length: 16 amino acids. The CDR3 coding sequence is TGTGCCAGCAGCGCCCGTGGGGGGAGCCTGCAAGAGACCCAGTACTTC. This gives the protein CASSARGGSLQETQYF. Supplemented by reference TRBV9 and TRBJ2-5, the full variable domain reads DSGVTQTPKHLITATGQRVTLRCSPRSGDLSVYWYQQSLDQGLQFLIQYYNGEERAKGNILERFSAQQFPDLHSELNLSSLELGDSALYFCASSARGGSLQETQYFGPGTRLLVL.

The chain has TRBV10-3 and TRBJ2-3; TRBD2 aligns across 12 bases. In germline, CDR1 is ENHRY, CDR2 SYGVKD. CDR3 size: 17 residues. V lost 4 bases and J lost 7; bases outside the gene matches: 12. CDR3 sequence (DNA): TGTGCCATCAGTGCAACGGGGCTAGCGGGAGGGTCGAATACGCAGTATTTT. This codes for CAISATGLAGGSNTQYF.

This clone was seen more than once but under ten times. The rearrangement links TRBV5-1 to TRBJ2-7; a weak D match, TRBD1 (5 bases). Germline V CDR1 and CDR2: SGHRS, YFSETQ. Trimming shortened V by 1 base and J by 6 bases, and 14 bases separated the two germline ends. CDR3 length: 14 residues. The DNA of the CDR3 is TGCGCCAGCAGCTTGTTGCAGGGCAGGAGCGAGCAGTACTTC. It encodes CASSLLQGRSEQYF.

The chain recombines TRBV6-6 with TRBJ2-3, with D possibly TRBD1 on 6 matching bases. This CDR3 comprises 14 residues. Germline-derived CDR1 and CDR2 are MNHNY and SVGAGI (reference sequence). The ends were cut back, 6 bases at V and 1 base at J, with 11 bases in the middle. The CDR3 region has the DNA TGTGCCAGCAGAACAGGGATACGCACAGATACGCAGTATTTT. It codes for CASRTGIRTDTQYF.

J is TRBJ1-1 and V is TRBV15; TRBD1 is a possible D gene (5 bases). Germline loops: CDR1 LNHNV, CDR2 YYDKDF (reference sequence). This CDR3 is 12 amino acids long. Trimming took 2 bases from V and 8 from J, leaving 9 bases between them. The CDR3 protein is CATSRMTEEAFF. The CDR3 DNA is TGTGCCACCAGCAGAATGACAGAGGAAGCTTTCTTT.

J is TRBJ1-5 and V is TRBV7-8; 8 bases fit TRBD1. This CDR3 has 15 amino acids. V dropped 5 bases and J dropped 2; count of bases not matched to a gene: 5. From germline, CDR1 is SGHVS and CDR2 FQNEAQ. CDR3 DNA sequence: TGTGCCAGCAGCGCAACGACAGGGGGCAATCAGCCCCAGCATTTT. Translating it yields CASSATTGGNQPQHF.

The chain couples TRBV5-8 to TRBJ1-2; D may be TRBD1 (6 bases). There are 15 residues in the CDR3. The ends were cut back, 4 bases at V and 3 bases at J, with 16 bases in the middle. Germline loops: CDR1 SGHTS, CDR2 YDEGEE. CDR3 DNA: TGTGCCAGCAGCCCACAGGGAGGGTTGGACTATGGCTACACCTTC. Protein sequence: CASSPQGGLDYGYTF.

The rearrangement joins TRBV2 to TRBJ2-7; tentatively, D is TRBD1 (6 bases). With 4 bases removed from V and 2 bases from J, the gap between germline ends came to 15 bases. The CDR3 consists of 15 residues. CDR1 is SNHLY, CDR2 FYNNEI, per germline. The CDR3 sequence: CASSAPGTKAYEQYV. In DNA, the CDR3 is TGTGCCAGCAGTGCCCCCGGGACAAAGGCCTACGAGCAGTACGTC.

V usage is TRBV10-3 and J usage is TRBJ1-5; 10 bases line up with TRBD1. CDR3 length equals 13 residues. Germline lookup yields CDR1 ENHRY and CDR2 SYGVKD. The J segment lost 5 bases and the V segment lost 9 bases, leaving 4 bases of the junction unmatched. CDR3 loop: CAMGQGRDQPQHF. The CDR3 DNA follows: TGTGCCATGGGACAGGGGAGAGATCAGCCCCAGCATTTT.

CDR3 sequence reads: CASSDRRVTGELFF. The DNA for the CDR3 is TGTGCCAGCAGTGATCGGAGAGTCACCGGGGAGCTGTTTTTT. The V and J genes are TRBV2 and TRBJ2-2; D gene ambiguous. Trimming left V 3 bases short and J 4 bases short, with 9 bases between. The CDR3 has 14 residues. CDR1 is SNHLY, CDR2 FYNNEI, per germline.

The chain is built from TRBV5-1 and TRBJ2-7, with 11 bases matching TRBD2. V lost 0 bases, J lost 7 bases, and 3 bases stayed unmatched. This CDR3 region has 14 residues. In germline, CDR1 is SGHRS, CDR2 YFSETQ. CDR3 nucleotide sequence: TGCGCCAGCAGCTTGGCCCCTAGCGGGAGGGAGCAGTACTTC. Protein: CASSLAPSGREQYF.

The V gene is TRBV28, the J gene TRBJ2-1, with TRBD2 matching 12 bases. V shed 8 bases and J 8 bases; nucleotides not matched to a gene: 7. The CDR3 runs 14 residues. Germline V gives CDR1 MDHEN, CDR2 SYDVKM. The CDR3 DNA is TGTGCCAGCGCACCTAGCGGGAGGGCCGATGAGCAGTTCTTC. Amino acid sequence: CASAPSGRADEQFF.

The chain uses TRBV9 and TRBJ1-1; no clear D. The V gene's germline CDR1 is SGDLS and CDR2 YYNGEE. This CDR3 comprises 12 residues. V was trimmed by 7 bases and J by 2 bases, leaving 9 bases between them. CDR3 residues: CASGGPNTEAFF. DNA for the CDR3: TGTGCCAGCGGAGGACCAAACACTGAAGCTTTCTTT.

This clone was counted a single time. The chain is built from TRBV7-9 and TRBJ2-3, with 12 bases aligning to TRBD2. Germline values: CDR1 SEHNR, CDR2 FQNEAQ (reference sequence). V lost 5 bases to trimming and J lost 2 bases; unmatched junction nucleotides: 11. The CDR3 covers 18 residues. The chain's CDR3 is CASSPGTSGLLSTDTQYF. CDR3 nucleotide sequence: TGTGCCAGCAGCCCAGGGACTAGCGGGTTGTTATCCACAGATACGCAGTATTTT.

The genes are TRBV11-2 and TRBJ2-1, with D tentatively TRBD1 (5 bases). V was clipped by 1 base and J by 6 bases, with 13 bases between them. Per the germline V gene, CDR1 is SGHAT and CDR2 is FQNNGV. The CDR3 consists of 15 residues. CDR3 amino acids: CASSLVPLQGNEQFF. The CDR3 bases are TGTGCCAGCAGCTTAGTGCCCCTTCAGGGCAATGAGCAGTTCTTC.

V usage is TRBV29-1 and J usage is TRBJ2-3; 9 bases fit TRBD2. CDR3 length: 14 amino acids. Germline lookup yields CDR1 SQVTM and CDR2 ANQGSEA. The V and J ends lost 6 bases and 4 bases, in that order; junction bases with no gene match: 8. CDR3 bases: TGCAGCGTCCTTAGCGGGAGAGGTGCAGATACGCAGTATTTT. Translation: CSVLSGRGADTQYF.

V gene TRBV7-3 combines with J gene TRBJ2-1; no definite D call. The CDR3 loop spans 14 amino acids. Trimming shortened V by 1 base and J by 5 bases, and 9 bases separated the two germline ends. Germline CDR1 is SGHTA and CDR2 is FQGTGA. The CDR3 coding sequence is TGTGCCAGCAGCTTAAGCCCTAGACACAATGAGCAGTTCTTC. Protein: CASSLSPRHNEQFF.

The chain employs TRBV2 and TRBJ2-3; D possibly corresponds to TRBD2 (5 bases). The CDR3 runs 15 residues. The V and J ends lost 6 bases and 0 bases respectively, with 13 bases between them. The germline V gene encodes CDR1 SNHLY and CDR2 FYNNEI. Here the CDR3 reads CASSVSLGSTDTQYF. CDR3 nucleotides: TGTGCCAGCAGCGTCTCACTAGGGAGCACAGATACGCAGTATTTT.

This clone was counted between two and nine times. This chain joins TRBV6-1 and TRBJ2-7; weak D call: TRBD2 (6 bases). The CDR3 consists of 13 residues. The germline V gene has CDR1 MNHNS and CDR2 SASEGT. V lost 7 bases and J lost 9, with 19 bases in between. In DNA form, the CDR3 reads TGTGCCAGCAATGAGAACTGGACTACGGGGCAGTACTTC. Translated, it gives CASNENWTTGQYF.

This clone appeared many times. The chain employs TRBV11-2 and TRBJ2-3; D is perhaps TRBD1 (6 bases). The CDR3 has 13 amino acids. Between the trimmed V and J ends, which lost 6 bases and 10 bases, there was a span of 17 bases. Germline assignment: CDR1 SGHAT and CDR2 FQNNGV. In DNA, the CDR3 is TGTGCCAGCAGTTCCCCCAACAGGGTTGCGCAGTATTTT. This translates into CASSSPNRVAQYF.

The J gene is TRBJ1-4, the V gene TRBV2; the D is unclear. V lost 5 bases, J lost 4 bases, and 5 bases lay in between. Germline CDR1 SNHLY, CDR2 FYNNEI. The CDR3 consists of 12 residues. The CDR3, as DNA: TGTGCCAGCAGTCCCTTTAATGAAAAACTGTTTTTT. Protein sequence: CASSPFNEKLFF.

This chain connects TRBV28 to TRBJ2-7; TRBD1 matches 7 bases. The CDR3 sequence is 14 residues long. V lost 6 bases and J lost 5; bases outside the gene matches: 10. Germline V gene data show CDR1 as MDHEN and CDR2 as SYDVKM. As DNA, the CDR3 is TGTGCCAGCAGCCGATGGACAGGTAGGGACGAGCAGTACTTC. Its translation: CASSRWTGRDEQYF.